The T cell receptor (beta chain) described here comes from a study of CXCR3-negative and CXCR3-positive naive CD8 T cells. Background on the study: Per-library TRB read counts averaged about 1.5 +/- 0.3 million, adding up to 120 million to 150 million in total.

About this clonotype itself: What it binds is not known.

All TRB cDNA libraries came from 5' RACE performed with UMI labels. TCRdb re-analyzed the 5' RACE reads; it lists each CDR3 protein once, without DNA. This sample carries 30,000 to 40,000 distinct CDR3 sequences, with more than 12% going to the ten biggest clones. Findings and limits, study-wide: Diversity in memory CD8+ cells fell much lower than the comparably high levels seen in both naive subsets. Once cells were cryopreserved, CXCR3 expression went down partly, and most assays used fresh PBMCs. Across naive subsets, surface CD5 expression was comparable, and TCR strength was inferred from properties of the TRB CDR3.

Germline V gene data show CDR1 as MDHEN and CDR2 as SYDVKM. The CDR3 spans 14 residues. The chain employs TRBV28 and TRBJ2-7; lacking DNA, the TRBD1 call made by TCRdb goes unchecked. Sequenced sample: memory CD8+ T cells from blood. The TCR sequence derives from a human donor in good health. Some clones in this sample may be carry-over from other donors' samples. The CDR3 here is CASSKTGMTYEQYF. Supplemented by reference TRBV28 and TRBJ2-7, the full variable domain reads DVKVTQSSRYLVKRTGEKVFLECVQDMDHENMFWYRQDPGLGLRLIYFSYDVKMKEKGDIPEGYSVSREKKERFSLILESASTNQTSMYLCASSKTGMTYEQYFGPGTRLTVT.